The text below deals with one T cell receptor (beta chain). TCRdb redid the calling of the 5' RACE reads with MiXCR, one entry per CDR3 protein. The sample lists some 49,000 distinct CDR3 sequences; 3.5% to 4.5% were seen once. The sample comes from a study of early T cells in non-severe SARS-CoV-2 infection. The TCR sequence derives from an adult who was a healthcare worker with PCR-confirmed SARS-CoV-2 infection or an uninfected control (not recorded which). Sequencing was carried out using whole blood.

The CDR3 DNA sequence: TGTGCCAGCATGTCCTCGACTAGCGGGAGAAAAGATACGCAGTATTTT. It encodes CASMSSTSGRKDTQYF. The chain employs TRBV6-2 or TRBV6-3 and TRBJ2-3; 12 bases match TRBD2. There are 16 residues in the CDR3. The ends lost 7 bases at V and 5 bases at J; junction bases unmatched: 10. Germline-derived CDR1 and CDR2 are MNHEY and SVGEGT.